These T cell receptor beta chains were read from a single sample in a study of blood T cell repertoires in COVID-19. Sequencing was performed with immunoSEQ multiplex PCR; in TCRdb, only in-frame clones are kept and a portion is missing. The sample shows 410,000 or so clones, about 91% of them seen only once. Material for sequencing was peripheral blood. The receptors stem from a middle-aged woman with COVID-19, enrolled during active disease. The CDR3 runs from the conserved cysteine through the conserved F or W. A D gene is named only where the DNA matches it firmly. Only some rows state a clone size, as once, few, many or a class for expanded clones.

j_call	d_call	v_call	clone_size	cdr3_nt	cdr3_aa
TRBJ2-7	TRBD1	TRBV18	NA	TGTGCCAGCTCACCAGCCCGGGACAGGGCTTCCTACGAGCAGTACTTC	CASSPARDRASYEQYF
TRBJ2-2	TRBD1	TRBV19	NA	TGTGCCAGTAGTAAAATCACAGGGGCGAACACCGGGGAGCTGTTTTTT	CASSKITGANTGELFF
TRBJ1-2	NA	TRBV14	NA	TGTGCCAGCAGCCCTGGGACATCGACGAACTTTGGCTACACCTTC	CASSPGTSTNFGYTF
TRBJ1-5	NA	TRBV5-8	NA	TGTGCCAGCAGCTTTAAGAGGGGGTTGGATAGCAATCAGCCCCAGCATTTT	CASSFKRGLDSNQPQHF
TRBJ2-2	NA	TRBV21-1	NA	TGTGCCAGCAGCAAAGGTAGAGGAGACGGGGAGCTGTTTTTT	CASSKGRGDGELFF
TRBJ1-1	NA	TRBV19	NA	TGTGCCAGTAGTTTCCGACAGGCCCGGAACACTGAAGCTTTCTTT	CASSFRQARNTEAFF
TRBJ2-1	TRBD1	TRBV18	NA	TGTGCCAGCTCACGAGACAGGGGTCCTCCTTACAATGAGCAGTTCTTC	CASSRDRGPPYNEQFF
TRBJ2-1	NA	TRBV5-1	NA	TGCGCCAGCAGCTTGGCCCAAAGGGAGGATGAGCAGTTCTTC	CASSLAQREDEQFF
TRBJ1-6	NA	TRBV7-2	once	TGTGCCAGCAGGGGGGGGAGGAGCTCCTATAATTCACCCCTCCACTTT	CASRGGRSSYNSPLHF
TRBJ2-2	NA	TRBV11-2	NA	TGTGCCAGCAGCGCAATCGGGCGGGAAAGGGAGCTGTTTTTT	CASSAIGRERELFF
TRBJ1-5	NA	TRBV6-2/TRBV6-3	NA	TGTGCCAGCAGTTATCGGCAGGGCGATCAGCCCCAGCATTTT	CASSYRQGDQPQHF
TRBJ2-6	TRBD1	TRBV28	NA	TGTGCCAGCAGTCGGGACAGCTCTGGGGCCAACGTCCTGACTTTC	CASSRDSSGANVLTF